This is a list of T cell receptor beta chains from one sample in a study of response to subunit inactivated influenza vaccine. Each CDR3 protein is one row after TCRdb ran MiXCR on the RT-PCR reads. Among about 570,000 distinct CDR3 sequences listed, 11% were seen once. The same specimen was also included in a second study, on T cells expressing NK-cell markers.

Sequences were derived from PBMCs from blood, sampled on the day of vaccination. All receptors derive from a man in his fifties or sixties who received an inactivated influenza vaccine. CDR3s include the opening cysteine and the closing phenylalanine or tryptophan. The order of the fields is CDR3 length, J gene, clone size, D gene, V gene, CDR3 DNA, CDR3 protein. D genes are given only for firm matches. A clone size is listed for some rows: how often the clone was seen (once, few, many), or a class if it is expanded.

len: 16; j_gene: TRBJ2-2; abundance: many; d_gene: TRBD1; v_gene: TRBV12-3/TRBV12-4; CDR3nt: TGTGCCAGCAGGGAAGGACAGGGCTTCCGCACCGGGGAGCTGTTTTTT; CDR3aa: CASREGQGFRTGELFF
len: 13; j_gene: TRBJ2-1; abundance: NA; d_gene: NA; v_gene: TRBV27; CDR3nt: TGTGCCAGCAGTTTATCCTCTAGCTATGAGCAGTTCTTC; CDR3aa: CASSLSSSYEQFF
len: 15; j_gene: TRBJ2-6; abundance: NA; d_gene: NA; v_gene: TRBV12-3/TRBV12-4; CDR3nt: TGTGCCAGCACCCCCGCAGCCGGAGGGGCCAACGTCCTGACTTTC; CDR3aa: CASTPAAGGANVLTF
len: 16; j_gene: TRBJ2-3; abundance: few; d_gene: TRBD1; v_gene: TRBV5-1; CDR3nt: TGCGCCAGCAGCTTAGGGACAGGCCCTAGCACAGATACGCAGTATTTT; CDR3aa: CASSLGTGPSTDTQYF
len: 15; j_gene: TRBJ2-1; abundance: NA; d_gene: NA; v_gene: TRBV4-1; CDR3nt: TGCGCCAGCAGCCAAGAGAATCGGGAGTACAATGAGCAGTTCTTC; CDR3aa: CASSQENREYNEQFF
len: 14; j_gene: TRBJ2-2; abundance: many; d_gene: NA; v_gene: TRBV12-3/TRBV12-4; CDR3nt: TGTGCCAGCAAGACGGATACCTTCGCCGGGGAGCTGTTTTTT; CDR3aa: CASKTDTFAGELFF
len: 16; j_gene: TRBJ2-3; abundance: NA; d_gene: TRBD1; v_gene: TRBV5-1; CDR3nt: TGCGCCAGCAGCTCGGGACAGGGGTTCTACACAGATACGCAGTATTTT; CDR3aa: CASSSGQGFYTDTQYF
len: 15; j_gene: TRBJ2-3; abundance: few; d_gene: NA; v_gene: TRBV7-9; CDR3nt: TGTGCCACCCCCCGGGACTCCAAAAACACAGATACGCAGTATTTT; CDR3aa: CATPRDSKNTDTQYF
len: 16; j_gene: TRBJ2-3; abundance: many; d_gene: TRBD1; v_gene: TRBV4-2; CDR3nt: TGTGCCAGCAGCCAATATCGGGACAGGGGAGCAGATACGCAGTATTTT; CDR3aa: CASSQYRDRGADTQYF
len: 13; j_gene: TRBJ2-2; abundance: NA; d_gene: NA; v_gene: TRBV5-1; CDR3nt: TGCGCCAGCGGAATAACAGGGCTCGGGGAGCTGTTTTTT; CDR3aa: CASGITGLGELFF
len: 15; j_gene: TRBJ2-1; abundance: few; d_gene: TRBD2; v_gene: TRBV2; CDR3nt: TGTGCCAGCAGTTTACTAGCGGTGACCTACAATGAGCAGTTCTTC; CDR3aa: CASSLLAVTYNEQFF
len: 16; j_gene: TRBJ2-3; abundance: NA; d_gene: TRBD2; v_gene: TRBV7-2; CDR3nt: TGTGCCAGCAGCCTTAGCGGGGGGCTTAGCACAGATACGCAGTATTTT; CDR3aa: CASSLSGGLSTDTQYF
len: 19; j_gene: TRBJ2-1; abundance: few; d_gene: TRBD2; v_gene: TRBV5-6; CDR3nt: TGTGCCAGCAGCAACTCATATTCCGTAGCGGGAGCGTTCTTTAATGAGCAGTTCTTC; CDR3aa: CASSNSYSVAGAFFNEQFF
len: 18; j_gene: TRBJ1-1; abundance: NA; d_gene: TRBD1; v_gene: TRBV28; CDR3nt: TGTGCCAGCAGTTTCGGTCAGGGGGCGAGATTTGGTGCTACTGAAGCTTTCTTT; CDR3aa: CASSFGQGARFGATEAFF
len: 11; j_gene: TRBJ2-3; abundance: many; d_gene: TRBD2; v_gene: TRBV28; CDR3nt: TGTGCCAGCAGTTGGGGGGGTACGCAGTATTTT; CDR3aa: CASSWGGTQYF
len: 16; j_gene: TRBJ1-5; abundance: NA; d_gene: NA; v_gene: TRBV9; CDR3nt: TGTGCCAGCAGCGTAGGAAACCTTGCACCAAATCAGCCCCAGCATTTT; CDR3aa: CASSVGNLAPNQPQHF
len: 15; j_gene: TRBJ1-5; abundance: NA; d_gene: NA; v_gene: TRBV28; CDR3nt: TGTGCCAGCAGTTTATCAGGGTTTGGCAATCAGCCCCAGCATTTT; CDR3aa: CASSLSGFGNQPQHF
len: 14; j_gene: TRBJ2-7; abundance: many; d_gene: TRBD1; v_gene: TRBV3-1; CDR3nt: TGTGCCAGCAGCCAAGGGACAGGGGGGTTCGAGCAGTACTTC; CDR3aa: CASSQGTGGFEQYF
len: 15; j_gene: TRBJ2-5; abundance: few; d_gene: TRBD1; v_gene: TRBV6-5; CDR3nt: TGTGCCAGCAGTTACTCAACAGGGGTTGTGGAGACCCAGTACTTC; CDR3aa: CASSYSTGVVETQYF
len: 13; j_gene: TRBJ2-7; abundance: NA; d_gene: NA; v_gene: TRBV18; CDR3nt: TGTGCCAGCTCACCAAGTGGTTCCGACGAGCAGTACTTC; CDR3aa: CASSPSGSDEQYF
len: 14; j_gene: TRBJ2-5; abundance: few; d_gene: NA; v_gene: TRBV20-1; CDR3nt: TGCAGTGCTAGAGTCAGTACCCTCCAAGAGACCCAGTACTTC; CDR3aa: CSARVSTLQETQYF
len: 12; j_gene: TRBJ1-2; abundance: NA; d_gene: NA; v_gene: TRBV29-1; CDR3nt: TGCAGCGTTGATCTGGGCGTCTATGGCTACACCTTC; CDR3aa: CSVDLGVYGYTF
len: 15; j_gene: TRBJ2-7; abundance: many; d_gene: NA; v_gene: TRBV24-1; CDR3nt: TGTGCCACCAGTCCCTCGGACAGCACCCCTGACGAGCAGTACTTC; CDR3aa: CATSPSDSTPDEQYF
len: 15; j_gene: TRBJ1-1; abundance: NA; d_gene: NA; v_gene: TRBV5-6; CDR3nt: TGTGCCAGCAGCTTGACAGGGTTCGGGAACACTGAAGCTTTCTTT; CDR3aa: CASSLTGFGNTEAFF
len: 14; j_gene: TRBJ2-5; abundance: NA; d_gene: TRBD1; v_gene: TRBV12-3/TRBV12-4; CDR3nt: TGTGCCAGCAGTTCACCGGACAGGGAAGAGACCCAGTACTTC; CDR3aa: CASSSPDREETQYF
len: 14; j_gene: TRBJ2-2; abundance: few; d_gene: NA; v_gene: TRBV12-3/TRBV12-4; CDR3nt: TGTGCCAGCACTGGGGTCTCGGGCACCGGGGAGCTGTTTTTT; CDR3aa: CASTGVSGTGELFF
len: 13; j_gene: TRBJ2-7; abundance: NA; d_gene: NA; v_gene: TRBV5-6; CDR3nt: TGTGCCAGCAGCCGACACGCGTCCAACGAGCAGTACTTC; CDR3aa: CASSRHASNEQYF
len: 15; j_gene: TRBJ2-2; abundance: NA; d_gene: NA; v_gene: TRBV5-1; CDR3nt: TGCGCCAGCAGCAACAGGGTACAGAACACCGGGGAGCTGTTTTTT; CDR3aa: CASSNRVQNTGELFF
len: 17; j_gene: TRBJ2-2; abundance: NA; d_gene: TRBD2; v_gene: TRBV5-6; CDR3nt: TGTGCCAGCAGGAGGACTAGCGGGAGTGTTCACACCGGGGAGCTGTTTTTT; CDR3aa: CASRRTSGSVHTGELFF
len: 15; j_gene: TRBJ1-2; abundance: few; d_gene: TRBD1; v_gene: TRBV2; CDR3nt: TGTGCCAGCAGTGAGGATGGGACAGTCAACTATGGCTACACCTTC; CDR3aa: CASSEDGTVNYGYTF
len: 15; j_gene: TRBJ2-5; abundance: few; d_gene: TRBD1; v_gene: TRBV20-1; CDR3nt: TGCAGTGCCATTGACGGGACAGGCTTCCAAGAGACCCAGTACTTC; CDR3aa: CSAIDGTGFQETQYF
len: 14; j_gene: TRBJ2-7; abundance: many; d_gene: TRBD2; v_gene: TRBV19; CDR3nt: TGTGCCAGTAGTATAGGAGCGGGACCCTACGAGCAGTACTTC; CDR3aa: CASSIGAGPYEQYF
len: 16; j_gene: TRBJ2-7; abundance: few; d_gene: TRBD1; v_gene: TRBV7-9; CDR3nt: TGTGCCAGCAGCTCGGGGACAGAATTTAACTCCTACGAGCAGTACTTC; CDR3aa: CASSSGTEFNSYEQYF
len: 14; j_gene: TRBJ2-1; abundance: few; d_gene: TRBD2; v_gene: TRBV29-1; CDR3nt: TGCAGCGTTGAAACTAGCGGCTCCTACAATGAGCAGTTCTTC; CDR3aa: CSVETSGSYNEQFF
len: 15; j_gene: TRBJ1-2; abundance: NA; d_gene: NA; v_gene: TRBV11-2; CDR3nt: TGTGCCAGCAGCTTAGATAGAGGGGCCTACTATGGCTACACCTTC; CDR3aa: CASSLDRGAYYGYTF
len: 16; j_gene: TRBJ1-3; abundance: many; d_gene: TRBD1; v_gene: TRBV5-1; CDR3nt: TGCGCCAGCAGTTCCCGACAGGGGGCAACTGGAAACACCATATATTTT; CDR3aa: CASSSRQGATGNTIYF
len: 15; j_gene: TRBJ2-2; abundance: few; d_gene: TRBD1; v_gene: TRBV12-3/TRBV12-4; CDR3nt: TGTGCCAGCAGTTTTTTAGGGGGCCTCACCGGGGAGCTGTTTTTT; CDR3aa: CASSFLGGLTGELFF